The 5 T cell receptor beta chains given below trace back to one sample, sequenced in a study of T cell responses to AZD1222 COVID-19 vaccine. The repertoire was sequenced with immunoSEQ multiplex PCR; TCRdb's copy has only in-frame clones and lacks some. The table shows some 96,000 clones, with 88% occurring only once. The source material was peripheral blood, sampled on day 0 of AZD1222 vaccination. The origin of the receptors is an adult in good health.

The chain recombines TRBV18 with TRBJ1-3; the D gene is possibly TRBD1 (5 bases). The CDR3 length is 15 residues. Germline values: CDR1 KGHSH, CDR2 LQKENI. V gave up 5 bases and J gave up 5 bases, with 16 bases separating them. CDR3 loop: CASSSSPGPRNTIYF. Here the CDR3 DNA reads TGTGCCAGCTCATCGAGTCCGGGACCACGAAACACCATATATTTT.

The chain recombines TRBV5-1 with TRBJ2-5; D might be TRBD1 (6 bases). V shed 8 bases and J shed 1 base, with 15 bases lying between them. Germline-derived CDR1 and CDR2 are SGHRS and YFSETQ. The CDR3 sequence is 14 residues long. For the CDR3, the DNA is TGCGCCAGTAAACTGGGGGACACCCAAGAGACCCAGTACTTC. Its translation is CASKLGDTQETQYF.

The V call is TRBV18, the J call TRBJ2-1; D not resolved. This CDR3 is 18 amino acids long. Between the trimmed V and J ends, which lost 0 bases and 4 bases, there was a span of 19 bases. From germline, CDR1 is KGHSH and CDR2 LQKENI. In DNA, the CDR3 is TGTGCCAGCTCACCACCTCCGGGCTCACCTACCTTTTACAATGAGCAGTTCTTC. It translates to CASSPPPGSPTFYNEQFF.

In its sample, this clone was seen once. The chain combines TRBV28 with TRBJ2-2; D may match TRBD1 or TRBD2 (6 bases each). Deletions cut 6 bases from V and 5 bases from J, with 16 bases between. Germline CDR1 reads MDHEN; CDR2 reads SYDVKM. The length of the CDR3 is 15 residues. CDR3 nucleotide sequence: TGTGCCAGCAGGGGTTTAAGGGGGAGGACCGGGGAGCTGTTTTTT. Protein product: CASRGLRGRTGELFF. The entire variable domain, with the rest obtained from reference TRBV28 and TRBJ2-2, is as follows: DVKVTQSSRYLVKRTGEKVFLECVQDMDHENMFWYRQDPGLGLRLIYFSYDVKMKEKGDIPEGYSVSREKKERFSLILESASTNQTSMYLCASRGLRGRTGELFFGEGSRLTVL.

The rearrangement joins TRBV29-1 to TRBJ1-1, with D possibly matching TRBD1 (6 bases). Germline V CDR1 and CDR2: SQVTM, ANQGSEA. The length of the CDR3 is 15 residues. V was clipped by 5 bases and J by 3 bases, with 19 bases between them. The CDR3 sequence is CSVPTPTGTDTEAFF. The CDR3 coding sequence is TGCAGCGTTCCTACCCCGACAGGAACTGACACTGAAGCTTTCTTT.